In this sample, the clone carrying this TCR beta chain turned up a few times. Its target is unknown. This specimen belongs to a study of beta chain features in type 1 diabetes. Germline lookup yields CDR1 SEHNR and CDR2 FQNEAQ (reference sequence). The CDR3 length is 13 residues. V was pared by 7 bases and J by 1 base, with 10 bases between. Study-level findings and limits: For patients and controls alike, PCR might favor shorter templates to the same degree.

Expressed TCRB transcripts were sequenced because the entire RNA isolate underwent reverse transcription. The method was immunoSEQ multiplex PCR; TCRdb's version includes in-frame clones alone and lacks a portion of them. The table records about 320,000 clones, 12% to 15% of them present only once. The chain uses TRBV7-9 and TRBJ1-1; D is unclear. Sample: central memory CD4+ T cells from blood. This TCR was sampled from a man aged 25-45 years in good health. The CDR3 DNA sequence: TGTGCCAGCACCCCTCTCGGGAACACTGAAGCTTTCTTT. Translation: CASTPLGNTEAFF.